This entry lists 25 T cell receptor beta chains sequenced from one sample in a study of response to subunit inactivated influenza vaccine. MiXCR, run by TCRdb on the RT-PCR reads, gives a single entry per CDR3 protein. The sample consists of about 570,000 distinct CDR3 sequences, approximately 12% of them appearing once. Sample: PBMCs from blood, taken on the day of vaccination. Receptor source: a man aged 45-60 years who received an inactivated influenza vaccine.

This clonotype was counted between two and nine times. The chain employs TRBV6-2 or TRBV6-3 and TRBJ2-7; 10 bases agree with TRBD1. Unmatched junction bases numbered 10, after V lost 6 bases and J lost 5 bases. CDR1 is MNHEY, CDR2 SVGEGT, per germline. This CDR3 comprises 15 residues. CDR3 loop: CASRQTGGVLNEQYF. DNA of the CDR3: TGTGCCAGCAGACAGACAGGGGGCGTTCTGAACGAGCAGTACTTC.

This clonotype was recorded at least ten times. The chain is built from TRBV7-9 and TRBJ1-1; D unclear. The CDR3 length is 16 residues. With 3 bases removed from V and 1 base from J, the gap between germline ends came to 15 bases. Germline V lookup: CDR1 SEHNR, CDR2 FQNEAQ (reference sequence). CDR3 loop: CASSFLRPETNTEAFF. In DNA, the CDR3 is TGTGCCAGCAGCTTTCTCCGTCCAGAAACGAACACTGAAGCTTTCTTT.

This clonotype has more than one count but fewer than ten. J is TRBJ1-5 and V is TRBV7-9, with TRBD1 identical over 7 bases. Trimming at V came to 1 base and at J to 7 bases, leaving 10 bases not matched to a gene. CDR3 length: 16 amino acids. CDR1 and CDR2 (germline): SEHNR, FQNEAQ (reference sequence). Here the CDR3 DNA reads TGTGCCAGCAGCTTAGTTGGGGGCAGGGGGAACCAGCCCCAGCATTTT. Translation gives CASSLVGGRGNQPQHF.

This clonotype was counted only a few times. The chain has TRBV5-1 and TRBJ2-1; D unresolved. Germline lookup yields CDR1 SGHRS and CDR2 YFSETQ. The CDR3 has 16 amino acids. V shed 0 bases and J shed 0 bases, with 10 bases lying between them. CDR3 loop: CASSLVGLSSYNEQFF. The CDR3 DNA sequence: TGCGCCAGCAGCTTGGTGGGTCTTAGCTCCTACAATGAGCAGTTCTTC.

The chain carries TRBV7-8 and TRBJ1-2; 7 bases agree with TRBD1. Germline CDR1 and CDR2: SGHVS and FQNEAQ. V shed 5 bases, J shed 12 bases, and the junction held 18 bases outside the gene matches. There are 15 residues in the CDR3. The CDR3 region has the DNA TGTGCCAGCAGCGCACGCAGGGGGAACCTCAATCCCCACACCTTC. Translation gives CASSARRGNLNPHTF.

This clonotype has a count of ten or more. The chain links TRBV5-4 to TRBJ2-4; the match to TRBD2 covers 11 bases. Trimming cost V 0 bases and J 8 bases; bases outside gene matches: 16. The V gene's germline CDR1 is SGHNT and CDR2 YYREEE (reference sequence). This CDR3 spans 19 amino acids. The CDR3 DNA reads as TGTGCCAGCAGCTTGGTCTTTGCGGTGTCTAGCGGGGGGAGAGACATTCAGTACTTC. It is translated as CASSLVFAVSSGGRDIQYF. The full variable domain, its missing parts supplied by reference TRBV5-4 and TRBJ2-4, is ETGVTQSPTHLIKTRGQQVTLRCSSQSGHNTVSWYQQALGQGPQFIFQYYREEENGRGNFPPRFSGLQFPNYSSELNVNALELDDSALYLCASSLVFAVSSGGRDIQYFGAGTRLSVL.

The genes are TRBV7-2 and TRBJ2-2; 9 bases fit TRBD1. The trim removed 5 bases at V and 5 bases at J, leaving 12 bases unmatched. In germline, CDR1 is SGHTA, CDR2 FQGNSA. This CDR3 is built from 17 residues. The CDR3 DNA sequence: TGTGCCAGCAGCAAGGCCACAGGGGGCTGGGATACCGGGGAGCTGTTTTTT. This gives the protein CASSKATGGWDTGELFF.

The chain employs TRBV6-5 and TRBJ2-7, with D perhaps TRBD2 (5 bases). Deletions cut 4 bases from V and 5 bases from J, with 18 bases between. CDR1 and CDR2 from the germline V gene are MNHEY and SVGAGI. The CDR3 totals 15 residues. As DNA, the CDR3 is TGTGCCAGCAGTTCTGAGACCTGGCGGGCCAACGAGCAGTACTTC. Encoded protein: CASSSETWRANEQYF.

This clonotype was observed a handful of times. The rearrangement joins TRBV29-1 to TRBJ2-2; tentative D call: TRBD2 (6 bases). V was trimmed by 7 bases and J by 4 bases, leaving 16 bases between them. This CDR3 has 14 amino acids. Germline CDR1 SQVTM, CDR2 ANQGSEA. In nucleotides, the CDR3 is TGCAGCGCAAGCGGGTCCGGGACCACCGGGGAGCTGTTTTTT. It translates to CSASGSGTTGELFF.

The rearrangement uses TRBV9 and TRBJ1-6; 10 bases are shared with TRBD1. The CDR3 has 15 residues. V lost 0 bases and J lost 14; bases outside the gene matches: 8. Germline values: CDR1 SGDLS, CDR2 YYNGEE. CDR3 coding DNA: TGTGCCAGCAGCGTAGAGGGACAGGGGCGTAACACCCTCCACTTT. It codes for CASSVEGQGRNTLHF.

The chain uses TRBV7-6 and TRBJ2-3; the D gene is possibly TRBD1 (5 bases). The CDR3 is 15 amino acids. Trimming took off 6 bases at V and 1 base at J, with 14 bases between the two ends. The germline V gene encodes CDR1 SGHVS and CDR2 FNYEAQ. CDR3 bases: TGTGCCAGCAGGGGTGGTCTCAGGGGCACAGATACGCAGTATTTT. Protein product: CASRGGLRGTDTQYF.

The chain recombines TRBV7-2 with TRBJ2-5; D remains ambiguous. This CDR3 spans 14 amino acids. The V end lost 5 bases, the J end lost 5 bases, and 15 bases lay between the germline ends. The germline CDR1 and CDR2 sequences are SGHTA and FQGNSA. The CDR3 nucleotides are TGTGCCAGCAGCAAGTACAGCCTGGAGGAGACCCAGTACTTC. This codes for CASSKYSLEETQYF.

The chain combines TRBV29-1 with TRBJ2-3, with 9 positions matching TRBD1. The CDR3 length is 12 residues. The trim removed 5 bases at V and 6 bases at J, leaving 3 bases unmatched. The germline V gene encodes CDR1 SQVTM and CDR2 ANQGSEA. CDR3 in DNA: TGCAGCGTTCAGACAGGGGGGGATACGCAGTATTTT. It yields the protein CSVQTGGDTQYF.

On this clonotype itself: Germline is not matched at one junction end, which may reflect a read error. V is TRBV10-3 and J is TRBJ2-3; D is unclear. This CDR3 has 18 residues. CDR1 is ENHRY, CDR2 SYGVKD, per germline. In DNA form, the CDR3 reads TGTACCATCAGTGGTGGGGTACGGGCGGACCAGGCCCCAGATACGCAGTATTTT. Residues: CTISGGVRADQAPDTQYF.

The gene calls are TRBV25-1 and TRBJ2-5, with TRBD1 matching 10 bases. Per the germline V gene, CDR1 is MGHDK and CDR2 is SYGVNS. The V segment lost 10 bases and the J segment 5 bases; nucleotides outside the gene matches: 7. The CDR3 spans 13 residues. CDR3 coding DNA: TGTGCCACCCAGACAGGGGGCAAGGAGACCCAGTACTTC. Its protein is CATQTGGKETQYF.

The sample holds a few counts of this clonotype. This rearrangement joins TRBV5-1 to TRBJ2-3; 12 bases fit TRBD2. V trimming: 4 bases; J trimming: 0 bases; junction bases outside the gene matches: 6. Germline V lookup: CDR1 SGHRS, CDR2 YFSETQ. This CDR3 spans 17 amino acids. The DNA of the CDR3 is TGCGCCAGCAGCGCGTACGGGACTAGCGGGAGCACAGATACGCAGTATTTT. Amino acids: CASSAYGTSGSTDTQYF.

This clonotype has a handful of counts. The chain links TRBV5-8 to TRBJ1-2, with D perhaps matching TRBD1 (6 bases). Deletions cut 4 bases from V and 3 bases from J, with 13 bases between. Per germline, CDR1 SGHTS and CDR2 YDEGEE. CDR3 length: 14 residues. CDR3 protein: CASSPTGQYYGYTF. The CDR3 DNA sequence: TGTGCCAGCAGCCCCACTGGACAGTACTATGGCTACACCTTC.

This clonotype was counted between two and nine times. The V gene is TRBV10-3, the J gene TRBJ1-1, with 7 bases matching TRBD1. Per the germline V gene, CDR1 is ENHRY and CDR2 is SYGVKD. Trimming removed 5 bases from V and 3 bases from J; junction bases left unmatched: 3. There are 13 residues in the CDR3. CDR3 protein: CAISKTGDTEAFF. In nucleotides, the CDR3 is TGTGCCATCAGTAAAACAGGGGACACTGAAGCTTTCTTT.

This clonotype was observed a few times. This chain uses TRBV20-1 with TRBJ2-1; 7 bases align to TRBD1. Germline CDR1 and CDR2: DFQATT and SNEGSKA (reference sequence). This CDR3 has 13 amino acids. Trimming cost V 6 bases and J 4 bases; bases outside gene matches: 6. CDR3 sequence: CSAQKGAYNEQFF. DNA of the CDR3: TGCAGTGCCCAAAAGGGGGCTTACAATGAGCAGTTCTTC.

This clonotype was seen a handful of times. The V and J genes are TRBV5-1 and TRBJ2-1; TRBD1 agrees at 8 bases. CDR1 SGHRS and CDR2 YFSETQ come from the germline V gene. With 4 bases clipped from V and 6 bases from J, the junction kept 18 bases outside the gene matches. This CDR3 is 18 amino acids long. In DNA form, the CDR3 reads TGCGCCAGCAGCCCCCTCGGGTTTGCAGGGGGCGCAGGCAATGAGCAGTTCTTC. Its protein is CASSPLGFAGGAGNEQFF.

This clonotype was detected a few times. This chain joins TRBV19 and TRBJ1-1, with D perhaps TRBD1 (5 bases). Germline CDR1 reads LNHDA; CDR2 reads SQIVND (reference sequence). The CDR3 is made up of 14 amino acids. CDR3 in amino acids: CDPSLRGLNTEAFF. The CDR3 coding sequence is TGTGATCCATCCTTGAGGGGACTGAACACTGAAGCTTTCTTT.

This clonotype has more than one count but fewer than ten. This chain links TRBV29-1 with TRBJ2-7; D tentatively fits TRBD1 or TRBD2 (6 bases each). The CDR3 length is 11 residues. V lost 6 bases and J lost 6, with 12 bases in between. Germline V gene data show CDR1 as SQVTM and CDR2 as ANQGSEA. CDR3 sequence: CSVRGLGEQYF. The CDR3 DNA follows: TGCAGCGTCCGGGGGCTGGGCGAGCAGTACTTC.

This clonotype has ten or more counts. The chain combines TRBV12-3 or TRBV12-4 with TRBJ2-3; D is unclear. Trimming removed 7 bases at V and 0 bases at J, with 8 bases between. The CDR3 loop spans 13 amino acids. For the CDR3, the DNA is TGTGCCAGCATCGTGGATAGCACAGATACGCAGTATTTT. This gives the protein CASIVDSTDTQYF.

In this sample, this clonotype turned up a few times. The chain couples TRBV5-6 to TRBJ1-1; no firm D call. The CDR3 is 12 residues long. V lost 0 bases, J lost 8 bases, and 8 bases lay in between. Germline V CDR1 and CDR2: SGHDT, YYEEEE. CDR3 sequence: CASSLAFREAFF. The CDR3 coding sequence is TGTGCCAGCAGCTTGGCTTTCAGGGAAGCTTTCTTT.

This clonotype was recorded many times. The V and J genes are TRBV20-1 and TRBJ2-7; possible D gene TRBD2, 6 bases. Deletions cut 6 bases from V and 1 base from J, with 10 bases between. CDR1 and CDR2 (germline): DFQATT, SNEGSKA (reference sequence). The CDR3 is 12 amino acids. The CDR3 coding sequence is TGCAGTGCCACCCGGGGGTCCTACGAGCAGTACTTC. Amino acid sequence: CSATRGSYEQYF.